This TCR beta chain is from a study of T cell responses to AZD1222 COVID-19 vaccine (dated by TCRdb to the early 2020s). Some background on the complete study: AZD1222 recipients whose second dose came at about 4 weeks and those whose second dose came at about 12 weeks were combined into one group, since spike-specific TCR depth and breadth did not differ between the two schedules. TCR sequencing covered 233 trial participants: 207 given two doses of AZD1222 and approximately 26 given two doses of MenACWY control vaccine. Trial participants were enrolled by age into 18-55, 56-69 and 70-plus year subgroups, with 148, 28 and 57 TCR-sequenced participants respectively. General study outcomes and caveats: Conclusions about previously exposed vaccinees were limited because only a handful of AZD1222 recipients were SARS-CoV-2 seropositive at baseline. The whole spike protein was spanned by vaccine-associated CD4 TCRs, and dominant responses were seen in regions 160-218 and 743-854. Spike-specific TCR breadth and depth rose significantly after two AZD1222 doses compared with day 0 and with MenACWY recipients. In the small 56-69-year group, the increase in depth fell short of significance, most likely because of low power. Most participants were white British and females outnumbered males, and the authors suggested that clonal diversity may have been underestimated. Nearly half of unique spike-specific TCRs reportedly recognized epitopes outside regions mutated in the B.1.351 and B.1.1.7 variants. Because no day 14 peak-response samples were available, repertoires were characterized only after the peak T cell response.

To note about this clone: Its antigen specificity is not known. Per-base qualities were not stored, and no clone one base away is much larger.

Sample time point, as interpreted from the label and publication: baseline before first vaccination. Vaccinee samples came from UK trials COV001 and COV002, including a single-blind randomized controlled phase 2/3 trial of AZD1222 (ChAdOx1 nCoV-19) in healthy adults. For TCRbeta chain sequencing, PBMC samples from trial participants were taken at day 0 and at day 28 after the second dose. In the germline V gene, CDR1 corresponds to SGHTA and CDR2 to FQGNSA. Trimming accounts for 5 bases at V and 3 bases at J, while the number of junction bases matched to no gene is 7. The CDR3 starts with the cysteine, ends with the phenylalanine, and has 15 residues. Kept here is only the CDR3 DNA, which spans 45 bases and is read in frame from base 1. The CDR3 regions of human TCRbeta chains were analyzed by immunosequencing. Per the source publication's procedure: TCRs in the repertoires were matched against a reference library of SARS-CoV-2-specific TCRs that had been generated with the MIRA antigen-specificity platform. Breadth was defined as the fraction of unique TCRs that were SARS-CoV-2-associated, and depth was defined as the fraction of total T cells that were SARS-CoV-2-associated. Using the MIRA data, every spike-specific TCR was mapped to the spike region that the TCR reacted to and assigned to either a CD4 or a CD8 class. Log10-transformed breadth and depth values were compared by one-way ANOVA with Sidak's multiple comparisons tests. As stored in TCRdb, this immuneACCESS dataset retains in-frame rearrangements with V and J assigned. A fraction of the clones does not appear; measured against another copy, unresolved V genes explain less than half of the discrepancy, and the remainder lacks a known reason. V and J calls and clone size are given by that table; D and trimming were obtained from the DNA. The sample table shows roughly 150,000 clones, and roughly 92% are seen once. The ten largest clones take up 1.6% of the sample.

The source was peripheral blood, collected on day 0 of AZD1222 vaccination. The sequence links TRBV7-2 to TRBJ1-3; 7 central bases correspond to TRBD1. The clonotype originates from an adult in good health. CDR3 sequence: CASSILQGFGNTIYF. The DNA is as follows: TGTGCCAGCAGCATACTACAGGGGTTTGGAAACACCATATATTTT.